The 25 T cell receptor beta chains below come from one sample, sequenced in a study of T cells in Graves' hyperthyroidism and ophthalmopathy. RNA transcripts provided the source from which TCR beta CDR3 regions were amplified. HTBI primers were employed in a first-round RT-PCR of the TCR CDR3. TCRdb called the multiplex PCR reads again in MiXCR, with one record for every CDR3 protein. The table records some 620,000 distinct CDR3 sequences, 15% to 20% of them present only once. Sequenced material: blood. These receptors were collected from a woman in her 30s with Graves' hyperthyroidism.

In regard to this clonotype: The junction departs from germline at one end; a sequencing error may be responsible. The chain couples TRBV28 to TRBJ2-2; the D gene is possibly TRBD2 (6 bases). Germline assignment: CDR1 MDHEN and CDR2 SYDVKM. The CDR3 loop spans 11 amino acids. The DNA for the CDR3 is TGTGCCAGCAGTTCCACCGGGGGGCTGTTTTTT. Translating it yields CASSSTGGLFF.

This clonotype has more than one count but fewer than ten. The chain uses TRBV6-1 and TRBJ1-6; 8 nucleotides agree with TRBD1. The germline gives CDR1 MNHNS, CDR2 SASEGT. V was clipped by 6 bases and J by 9 bases; unmatched bases: 10. The CDR3 consists of 15 residues. CDR3 nucleotides: TGTGCCAGCAGCATTATGGGACAGGTGGTTTCACCCCTCCACTTT. Its translation is CASSIMGQVVSPLHF.

This clonotype was seen many times. This chain connects TRBV6-1 to TRBJ2-1; D may be TRBD1 or TRBD2 (5 bases each). V was cut by 5 bases and J by 0 bases, with 8 bases left in between. The CDR3 is made up of 14 amino acids. Germline-derived CDR1 and CDR2 are MNHNS and SASEGT. Here the CDR3 reads CASSTGTSYNEQFF. The CDR3 region has the DNA TGTGCCAGCAGTACTGGGACCTCCTACAATGAGCAGTTCTTC.

The chain carries TRBV19 and TRBJ2-7, with D maybe TRBD1 (6 bases). Trimming removed 7 bases at V and 4 bases at J, with 17 bases between. Germline V gene data show CDR1 as LNHDA and CDR2 as SQIVND (reference sequence). This CDR3 contains 14 residues. CDR3 DNA: TGTGCCAGTAAGAGAGGGGACACGTCTTACGAGCAGTACTTC. This sequence encodes CASKRGDTSYEQYF.

The rearrangement uses TRBV15 and TRBJ2-5, with 8 bases identical to TRBD1. There are 15 residues in the CDR3. V dropped 3 bases and J dropped 5; count of bases not matched to a gene: 8. CDR1 is LNHNV and CDR2 is YYDKDF in the germline V gene (reference sequence). CDR3 DNA sequence: TGTGCCACCAGCAGGGCCAGGGGGCTAGTGGAGACCCAGTACTTC. Translation gives CATSRARGLVETQYF.

The V gene is TRBV24-1, the J gene TRBJ1-1; 7 bases are shared with TRBD1. Trimming took 4 bases from V and 5 from J; bases not matched to a gene: 12. This CDR3 region has 16 residues. Germline-derived CDR1 and CDR2 are KGHDR and SFDVKD. The CDR3 DNA reads as TGTGCCACCAGTGAGAATCCGGGACAGAGGATAACTGAAGCTTTCTTT. Its translation: CATSENPGQRITEAFF.

This clonotype was recorded a few times. The CDR3 DNA follows: TGCAGCGTTGTGGGGGACCTCTATGGCTACACCTTC. This codes for CSVVGDLYGYTF. The chain uses TRBV29-1 and TRBJ1-2; TRBD1 might be the D (5 bases). V lost 4 bases and J 4 bases, leaving 10 bases between the germline ends. Germline-derived CDR1 and CDR2 are SQVTM and ANQGSEA. The CDR3 sequence is 12 residues long. The whole variable domain, filled in from reference TRBV29-1 and TRBJ1-2, reads SAVISQKPSRDICQRGTSLTIQCQVDSQVTMMFWYRQQPGQSLTLIATANQGSEATYESGFVIDKFPISRPNLTFSTLTVSNMSPEDSSIYLCSVVGDLYGYTFGSGTRLTVV.

This clonotype showed up many times. This chain links TRBV6-1 with TRBJ1-1, with D perhaps TRBD1 (5 bases). CDR1 MNHNS and CDR2 SASEGT come from the germline V gene. The CDR3 contains 17 residues. The germline V and J ends were trimmed by 1 base and 0 bases, with 15 bases remaining between them. CDR3: CASSEGKGTFMNTEAFF. The CDR3, as DNA: TGTGCCAGCAGTGAAGGGAAGGGGACGTTCATGAACACTGAAGCTTTCTTT.

This clonotype was seen many times. V and J are TRBV28 and TRBJ1-2; possibly TRBD1 for D (6 bases). CDR3 size: 13 residues. The germline gives CDR1 MDHEN, CDR2 SYDVKM. Trimming removed 6 bases at V and 6 bases at J, with 14 bases between. The CDR3 region has the DNA TGTGCCAGCAGGAAGGACAGCGCGCATGGCTACACCTTC. Translated, it gives CASRKDSAHGYTF.

This chain connects TRBV19 to TRBJ1-4; D is unclear. Germline-derived CDR1 and CDR2 are LNHDA and SQIVND (reference sequence). The ends were cut back, 7 bases at V and 7 bases at J, with 13 bases in the middle. The CDR3 is made up of 13 amino acids. The CDR3 spells CASTPNRGEKLFF. The CDR3 region has the DNA TGTGCCAGTACCCCGAACCGTGGTGAAAAACTGTTTTTT.

The CDR3 coding sequence is TGTGCCAGCATGCAGGGGTTAACTGAAGCTTTCTTT. Encoded protein: CASMQGLTEAFF. The gene calls are TRBV6-1 and TRBJ1-1, with D tentatively TRBD1 (6 bases). Per the germline V gene, CDR1 is MNHNS and CDR2 is SASEGT. CDR3 length: 12 amino acids. V was pared by 7 bases and J by 5 bases, with 11 bases between.

This clonotype has just a few counts. The V and J genes are TRBV10-3 and TRBJ1-1, with 7 bases identical to TRBD1. This CDR3 contains 14 residues. The junction had 5 bases not matched to a gene; V was cut back by 6 bases and J by 1 base. The germline gives CDR1 ENHRY, CDR2 SYGVKD. CDR3: CAISKQGSNTEAFF. CDR3 DNA sequence: TGTGCCATCAGCAAACAGGGGTCGAACACTGAAGCTTTCTTT.

This sequence joins TRBV30 and TRBJ1-5; D is ambiguous. The germline gives CDR1 GTSNPN, CDR2 SVGIG (reference sequence). Trimming pared 5 bases from V and 2 bases from J, leaving 13 bases between. The CDR3 has 14 amino acids. CDR3 nucleotide sequence: TGTGCCTGGGGAGGGAAGGGAGGCAATCAGCCCCAGCATTTT. This translates into CAWGGKGGNQPQHF. Full variable domain (remainder filled in from reference TRBV30 and TRBJ1-5): SQTIHQWPATLVQPVGSPLSLECTVEGTSNPNLYWYRQAAGRGLQLLFYSVGIGQISSEVPQNLSASRPQDRQFILSSKKLLLSDSGFYLCAWGGKGGNQPQHFGDGTRLSIL.

This clonotype has just one count. This may arise from a read error, as a much more abundant clone is one base away. This chain links TRBV28 with TRBJ1-1, with TRBD1 identical over 7 bases. The CDR3 has 15 residues. Germline V gives CDR1 MDHEN, CDR2 SYDVKM. This chain's CDR3 is CATSLEGAMNTEAFF. CDR3 nucleotides: TGTGCCACCAGTTTAGAGGGGGCCATGAACACTGAAGCTTTCTTT.

This chain uses TRBV12-3 or TRBV12-4 with TRBJ2-2, with D possibly being TRBD2 (6 bases). Trimming removed 6 bases from V and 1 base from J, with 21 bases in between. The CDR3 consists of 18 residues. Here the CDR3 DNA reads TGTGCCAGCAGCCCCGTCGGACTAACGGAAGGGAACACCGGGGAGCTGTTTTTT. Its translation is CASSPVGLTEGNTGELFF.

The chain couples TRBV4-2 to TRBJ2-6; 9 bases match TRBD2. Germline V gene lookup returns CDR1 LGHNA and CDR2 YNFKEQ. The CDR3 loop spans 17 amino acids. Trimming removed 5 bases from V and 0 bases from J; junction bases left unmatched: 5. The CDR3, as DNA: TGTGCCAGCAGCTCGGGACTAGCTACCTCTGGGGCCAACGTCCTGACTTTC. This codes for CASSSGLATSGANVLTF.

This clonotype was observed many times. CDR3 nucleotides: TGTGCCAGCAGGCCACTGACAGGGGGAGAGACCCAGTACTTC. It yields the protein CASRPLTGGETQYF. The chain has TRBV6-1 and TRBJ2-5, with 9 bases fitting TRBD1. The CDR3 is made up of 14 amino acids. V was clipped by 6 bases and J by 4 bases; unmatched bases: 6. Germline CDR1 and CDR2: MNHNS and SASEGT.

This chain connects TRBV9 to TRBJ2-5; 11 nucleotides align to TRBD2. The CDR3 has 17 residues. From germline, CDR1 is SGDLS and CDR2 YYNGEE. Unmatched junction bases numbered 8, after V lost 0 bases and J lost 4 bases. CDR3 sequence reads: CASSVGDTSGRGETQYF. The CDR3 nucleotides are TGTGCCAGCAGCGTAGGGGACACTAGCGGGAGAGGAGAGACCCAGTACTTC.

This clonotype was recorded a few times. The gene calls are TRBV2 and TRBJ2-1, with no clear D. V lost 7 bases, J lost 8 bases, and 12 bases lay in between. The CDR3 extends over 12 amino acids. From germline, CDR1 is SNHLY and CDR2 FYNNEI. The CDR3 sequence: CASNPLSDEQFF. CDR3 sequence (DNA): TGTGCCAGCAACCCCCTAAGCGATGAGCAGTTCTTC. The variable domain in full, completed from reference TRBV2 and TRBJ2-1, reads EPEVTQTPSHQVTQMGQEVILRCVPISNHLYFYWYRQILGQKVEFLVSFYNNEISEKSEIFDDQFSVERPDGSNFTLKIRSTKLEDSAMYFCASNPLSDEQFFGPGTRLTVL.

Many counts were recorded for this clonotype. The chain employs TRBV12-3 or TRBV12-4 and TRBJ2-1; D is uncertain. The CDR3 has 15 residues. Trimming removed 6 bases at V and 0 bases at J, with 12 bases between. The CDR3 loop is CASSVDPSSYNEQFF. Here the CDR3 DNA reads TGTGCCAGCAGCGTAGACCCGAGCTCCTACAATGAGCAGTTCTTC.

This clonotype was detected ten times or more. This chain uses TRBV10-3 with TRBJ2-1; D unresolved. Trimming shortened V by 3 bases and J by 0 bases, and 9 bases separated the two germline ends. The CDR3 spans 15 residues. Per germline, CDR1 ENHRY and CDR2 SYGVKD. For the CDR3, the DNA is TGTGCCATCAGTGAAGCGTACAGCTCCTACAATGAGCAGTTCTTC. This codes for CAISEAYSSYNEQFF.

The chain joins TRBV20-1 to TRBJ2-1; 9 nucleotides agree with TRBD2. The CDR3 covers 14 residues. V shed 3 bases, J shed 8 bases, and the junction held 8 bases outside the gene matches. The V gene's germline CDR1 is DFQATT and CDR2 SNEGSKA (reference sequence). CDR3 in amino acids: CSARGGRGWDEQFF. CDR3 DNA: TGCAGTGCTAGGGGCGGGAGGGGGTGGGATGAGCAGTTCTTC.

The V gene is TRBV11-2, the J gene TRBJ2-2; no clear D. CDR1 is SGHAT and CDR2 is FQNNGV in the germline V gene. Trimming took off 5 bases at V and 6 bases at J, with 13 bases between the two ends. The CDR3 runs to 14 residues. The CDR3 DNA reads as TGTGCCAGCAGCCCGGTGACCCTCCCCGGGGAGCTGTTTTTT. Protein sequence: CASSPVTLPGELFF.

This clonotype was seen many times. This chain links TRBV18 with TRBJ1-1; TRBD1 matches 12 bases. With V trimmed by 6 bases and J by 0 bases, 2 bases remained unmatched. Germline V CDR1 and CDR2: KGHSH, LQKENI. CDR3 length: 15 amino acids. CDR3 sequence: CASSGQGALNTEAFF. In DNA form, the CDR3 reads TGTGCCAGCTCGGGACAGGGGGCATTGAACACTGAAGCTTTCTTT.

The chain has TRBV3-1 and TRBJ1-2; 9 bases fit TRBD1. Trimming took 3 bases from V and 0 from J; bases not matched to a gene: 2. CDR3 length: 15 amino acids. CDR1 is LGHDT, CDR2 YNNKEL, per germline (reference sequence). The CDR3 nucleotides are TGTGCCAGCAGCCATGACAGGGGGGCTAACTATGGCTACACCTTC. As protein: CASSHDRGANYGYTF.